This entry is about one T cell receptor beta chain. Its antigen is currently unknown. V was cut by 4 bases and J by 6 bases, with 17 bases left in between. Looked up from germline, CDR1 is SGHNT and CDR2 is YYREEE (reference sequence). The CDR3 has 15 amino acids. TCRdb's table, derived via immunoSEQ multiplex PCR, lists solely in-frame clones and lacks some. The sample consists of 780,000 or so clones, over 60% of them appearing once. The sample is drawn from a study of shared clonotypes between healthy human individuals. Study-level information: Each donor contributed plates that comprised three CD4 naive, three CD4 memory, two CD8 naive and one CD8 memory.

Study-level results: Shared across a handful of donors were about 4.6% of the naive CD4 clonotypes. On the whole, naive subsets had larger estimated richness than memory subsets had.

The chain carries TRBV5-4 and TRBJ2-4; D call uncertain. This sequence was found in a woman aged 25 to 39 in good health. Specimen: memory CD4+ T cells sorted from blood. The subset: CD45RA-negative fraction. The chain's CDR3 is CASSPHLGSPNIQYF. CDR3 DNA: TGTGCCAGCAGCCCGCACCTCGGGTCCCCAAACATTCAGTACTTC.